The 11 T cell receptor beta chains below were found in one sample sequenced in a study of T cell changes during pregnancy in multiple sclerosis. Sequencing was performed with immunoSEQ multiplex PCR; in TCRdb, only in-frame clones are kept and a portion is missing. The table has about 60,000 clones, 93% seen once; the top ten hold around 4%. The sequencing used CD8+ T cells from peripheral blood mononuclear cells, collected in the second trimester of pregnancy. The receptor source for this set is a female donor with multiple sclerosis, enrolled in a pregnancy study.

V is TRBV4-3 and J is TRBJ1-2, with 7 bases fitting TRBD1. Per the germline V gene, CDR1 is LGHNA and CDR2 is YSLEER. The V segment lost 1 base and the J segment 4 bases; nucleotides outside the gene matches: 6. The CDR3 is 15 amino acids. CDR3 residues: CASSQGQGLAYGYTF. The CDR3, as DNA: TGCGCCAGCAGCCAAGGACAGGGTCTGGCCTATGGCTACACCTTC.

The J gene is TRBJ2-2, the V gene TRBV4-2; D perhaps matches TRBD1 (5 bases). The germline V gene has CDR1 LGHNA and CDR2 YNFKEQ. V lost 0 bases to trimming and J lost 0 bases, with 14 bases between them. The CDR3 loop spans 18 amino acids. The CDR3 nucleotides read TGTGCCAGCAGCCAAGATTTTGCAGGGTTCGCGAACACCGGGGAGCTGTTTTTT. It translates to CASSQDFAGFANTGELFF.

The rearrangement joins TRBV27 to TRBJ2-3; 10 positions match TRBD1. From germline, CDR1 is MNHEY and CDR2 SMNVEV (reference sequence). The CDR3 contains 15 residues. V lost 4 bases to trimming and J lost 3 bases; unmatched junction nucleotides: 4. As DNA, the CDR3 is TGTGCCAGCAGTTACCGGGACAGGGGAACAGATACGCAGTATTTT. Translation gives CASSYRDRGTDTQYF.

V usage is TRBV9 and J usage is TRBJ1-4; 9 bases align to TRBD1. V shed 5 bases and J 8 bases; nucleotides not matched to a gene: 7. CDR1 SGDLS and CDR2 YYNGEE come from the germline V gene. This CDR3 region has 14 residues. CDR3 coding DNA: TGTGCCAGCAGTGTGACAGGGGGGAGCGAAAAACTGTTTTTT. It codes for CASSVTGGSEKLFF.

V gene TRBV6-1 combines with J gene TRBJ2-1; TRBD2 aligns across 12 bases. The CDR3 contains 15 residues. The ends lost 6 bases at V and 5 bases at J; junction bases unmatched: 5. Germline CDR1 MNHNS, CDR2 SASEGT. CDR3 amino acids: CASSLLAGGDNEQFF. In DNA, the CDR3 is TGTGCCAGCAGCCTACTAGCGGGGGGAGACAATGAGCAGTTCTTC.

The chain recombines TRBV5-1 with TRBJ2-5, with a tentative D call TRBD1 (6 bases). CDR3 length equals 14 residues. Germline CDR1 is SGHRS and CDR2 is YFSETQ. V was pared by 4 bases and J by 1 base, with 11 bases between. Here the CDR3 DNA reads TGCGCCAGCAGCATCGCAGGGGTCCAAGAGACCCAGTACTTC. Translation gives CASSIAGVQETQYF. Combining the CDR3 with reference TRBV5-1 and TRBJ2-5 gives the whole variable domain KAGVTQTPRYLIKTRGQQVTLSCSPISGHRSVSWYQQTPGQGLQFLFEYFSETQRNKGNFPGRFSGRQFSNSRSEMNVSTLELGDSALYLCASSIAGVQETQYFGPGTRLLVL.

The chain is built from TRBV5-1 and TRBJ2-5; D might be TRBD1 (6 bases). The V end was cut by 3 bases, the J end by 4 bases, with 22 bases between. This CDR3 is built from 17 residues. CDR1 and CDR2 (germline): SGHRS, YFSETQ. Here the CDR3 reads CASSWNPKTGRGETQYF. The CDR3 coding sequence is TGCGCCAGCAGCTGGAACCCGAAGACAGGCCGCGGAGAGACCCAGTACTTC.

The V gene is TRBV6-1, the J gene TRBJ2-2; 7 positions agree with TRBD1. Germline CDR1 is MNHNS and CDR2 is SASEGT. V dropped 6 bases and J dropped 5; count of bases not matched to a gene: 15. CDR3 length equals 17 residues. CDR3 protein: CASSEYWPGQITGELFF. The CDR3 nucleotides read TGTGCCAGCAGCGAATACTGGCCGGGACAGATAACCGGGGAGCTGTTTTTT.

The rearrangement uses TRBV29-1 and TRBJ2-3; 10 bases align to TRBD1. V lost 6 bases and J lost 0; bases outside the gene matches: 9. The CDR3 extends over 16 amino acids. Germline loops: CDR1 SQVTM, CDR2 ANQGSEA. The CDR3: CSVAGTGDPSTDTQYF. The CDR3 DNA reads as TGCAGCGTAGCCGGGACAGGGGACCCTAGCACAGATACGCAGTATTTT.

The CDR3 DNA reads TGTGCCAGCAGCCTTATGACAGGGTCCTACGAGCAGTACTTC. The encoded protein is CASSLMTGSYEQYF. The V gene is TRBV28, the J gene TRBJ2-7; 7 bases fit TRBD1. The germline CDR1 and CDR2 sequences are MDHEN and SYDVKM. The CDR3 sequence is 14 residues long. The junction had 6 bases not matched to a gene; V was cut back by 6 bases and J by 1 base.

The chain couples TRBV4-1 to TRBJ2-4; D may be TRBD1 (5 bases). Looked up from germline, CDR1 is MGHRA and CDR2 is YSYEKL. There are 15 residues in the CDR3. The V end lost 1 base, the J end lost 8 bases, and 15 bases lay between the germline ends. The CDR3 loop is CASSQAFSLGDIQYF. DNA for the CDR3: TGCGCCAGCAGCCAAGCATTTAGCCTAGGGGACATTCAGTACTTC.